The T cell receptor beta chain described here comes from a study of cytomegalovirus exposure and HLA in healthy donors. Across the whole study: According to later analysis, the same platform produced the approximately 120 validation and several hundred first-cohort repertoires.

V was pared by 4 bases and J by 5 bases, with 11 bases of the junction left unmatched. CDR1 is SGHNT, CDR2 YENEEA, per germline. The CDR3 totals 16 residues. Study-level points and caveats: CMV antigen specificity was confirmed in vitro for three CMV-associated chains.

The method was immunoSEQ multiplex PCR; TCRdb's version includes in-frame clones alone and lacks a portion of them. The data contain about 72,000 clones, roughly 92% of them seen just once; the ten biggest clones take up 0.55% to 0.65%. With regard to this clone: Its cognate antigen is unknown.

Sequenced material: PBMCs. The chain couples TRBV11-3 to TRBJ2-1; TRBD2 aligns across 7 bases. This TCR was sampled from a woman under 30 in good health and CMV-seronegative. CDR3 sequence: CASSSLGGRVDNEQFF. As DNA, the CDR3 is TGTGCCAGCAGCTCCCTTGGGGGGAGGGTGGACAATGAGCAGTTCTTC.